Listed below are T cell receptor beta chains from one sample, sequenced in a study of early T cells in non-severe SARS-CoV-2 infection. TCRdb reprocessed the 5' RACE reads via MiXCR and lists one record per CDR3 protein. The sample holds about 49,000 distinct CDR3 sequences, 12% seen once. Sequencing was performed on whole blood. The receptor set was obtained from an adult who was a healthcare worker with PCR-confirmed SARS-CoV-2 infection or an uninfected control (not recorded which). Each CDR3 is given with its conserved first and last residue. D genes are given only for firm matches. Clone sizes are given selectively: once, few, many, or a class where the clone is expanded.

V	size	J	D	CDR3	DNA
TRBV3-1	-	TRBJ2-7	-	CASSREYYEQYF	TGTGCCAGCAGCCGAGAATATTACGAGCAGTACTTC
TRBV10-3	few	TRBJ2-3	-	CAISDRRTPTDTQYF	TGTGCCATCAGTGACCGCAGGACCCCCACAGATACGCAGTATTTT
TRBV9	-	TRBJ1-1	-	CASSLGGALKLFF	TGTGCCAGCTCCCTCGGGGGGGCACTGAAGCTTTTCTTT
TRBV27	many	TRBJ2-3	-	CASRVGLDRDTQYF	TGTGCCAGCAGGGTGGGACTGGATAGGGATACGCAGTATTTT
TRBV6-6	-	TRBJ1-1	-	CASILNTEAFF	TGTGCCAGCATTCTGAACACTGAAGCTTTCTTT
TRBV20-1	-	TRBJ1-2	TRBD1	CSARDAGGWYGYTF	TGCAGTGCTAGAGATGCAGGGGGCTGGTATGGCTACACCTTC
TRBV7-6	many	TRBJ2-3	-	CASSLTRGTDTQYF	TGTGCCAGCAGCTTGACTAGGGGCACAGATACGCAGTATTTT
TRBV28	many	TRBJ2-1	TRBD2	CASSFGGETYNEQFF	TGTGCCAGCAGTTTTGGGGGGGAGACCTACAATGAGCAGTTCTTC
TRBV20-1	many	TRBJ1-1	TRBD1	CSARNSRDSFFEAFF	TGCAGTGCTAGAAACAGCCGGGACAGCTTTTTTGAAGCTTTCTTT
TRBV7-9	many	TRBJ2-3	-	CASNLRVSSDTNTQYF	TGTGCCAGCAACCTCAGGGTGTCGTCCGATACTAATACGCAGTATTTT
TRBV18	many	TRBJ1-1	-	CASSPDTTEAFF	TGTGCCAGCTCACCAGACACCACTGAAGCTTTCTTT
TRBV27	once	TRBJ1-6	TRBD1	CASSPAKQGSNSPLHF	TGTGCCAGCAGCCCAGCAAAACAGGGGAGCAATTCACCCCTCCACTTT
TRBV2	few	TRBJ2-6	-	CASSDRGAGANVLTF	TGTGCCAGCAGTGACAGGGGGGCTGGGGCCAACGTCCTGACTTTC
TRBV28	many	TRBJ2-7	-	CASSLDTGYYEQYF	TGTGCCAGCAGTCTAGACACGGGGTACTACGAGCAGTACTTC
TRBV4-3	few	TRBJ2-2	TRBD2	CASSQEGGSTGELFF	TGCGCCAGCAGCCAAGAGGGGGGGTCCACCGGGGAGCTGTTTTTT
TRBV9	few	TRBJ1-4	-	CASSEAGSNEKLFF	TGTGCCAGCAGTGAGGCAGGGTCTAATGAAAAACTGTTTTTT
TRBV20-1	few	TRBJ1-6	-	CSANEGSYNSPLHF	TGCAGTGCTAATGAAGGATCCTATAATTCACCCCTCCACTTT
TRBV6-1	few	TRBJ2-1	-	CASSEAPRGGTLSSYNEQFF	TGTGCCAGCAGTGAAGCTCCCAGGGGGGGGACTCTTAGCTCCTACAATGAGCAGTTCTTC
TRBV21-1	few	TRBJ1-2	-	CASSGFQKSDINYGYTF	TGTGCCAGCAGCGGATTTCAGAAGAGTGACATTAACTATGGCTACACCTTC
TRBV7-2	few	TRBJ2-3	-	CASSWVGQGGADTQYF	TGTGCCAGCAGCTGGGTCGGGCAGGGGGGCGCAGATACGCAGTATTTT
TRBV6-1	-	TRBJ1-1	-	CASLSGSTMNTEAFF	TGTGCCAGTCTCTCCGGGTCTACCATGAACACTGAAGCTTTCTTT
TRBV7-2	-	TRBJ2-5	TRBD2	CASSLVTGLAGEETQYF	TGTGCCAGCAGCTTAGTCACTGGGCTAGCGGGAGAGGAGACCCAGTACTTC
TRBV12-3/TRBV12-4	many	TRBJ1-2	-	CASSLRVGPLGYGYTF	TGTGCCAGCAGTTTAAGGGTGGGGCCCCTCGGCTATGGCTACACCTTC
TRBV28	-	TRBJ2-7	-	CASSSPYEQYF	TGTGCCAGCAGTTCTCCCTACGAGCAGTACTTC
TRBV5-1	many	TRBJ2-7	-	CASSPQGFNEQYF	TGCGCCAGCAGCCCCCAGGGGTTCAACGAGCAGTACTTC
TRBV6-2/TRBV6-3	-	TRBJ1-3	-	CASSLGIDSENTIYF	TGTGCCAGCAGTCTGGGAATCGACTCTGAAAACACCATATATTTT
TRBV6-5	-	TRBJ1-5	-	CASSRTVLSNQPQHF	TGTGCCAGCAGTCGGACCGTTCTAAGCAATCAGCCCCAGCATTTT
TRBV20-1	-	TRBJ2-1	-	CSGGEGTKFF	TGCAGTGGCGGAGAGGGAACAAAGTTCTTC
TRBV5-1	few	TRBJ2-2	-	CASSLNFRYTGELFF	TGCGCCAGCAGCTTGAATTTCCGCTACACCGGGGAGCTGTTTTTT
TRBV12-3/TRBV12-4	many	TRBJ2-1	-	CASSLGPREETYNEQFF	TGTGCCAGCAGTTTAGGTCCCCGGGAAGAGACCTACAATGAGCAGTTCTTC
TRBV24-1	many	TRBJ2-2	TRBD1	CATTGTGGPGELFF	TGTGCCACGACCGGGACAGGGGGCCCCGGGGAGCTGTTTTTT
TRBV27	few	TRBJ1-2	TRBD1	CASSRGQGSYGYTF	TGTGCCAGCAGTAGGGGACAGGGGTCCTATGGCTACACCTTC
TRBV28	-	TRBJ2-7	-	CASTTGPTYEQYF	TGTGCCAGTACGACAGGTCCTACCTACGAGCAGTACTTC
TRBV7-6	few	TRBJ2-6	-	CASSSGHSSGANVLTF	TGTGCCAGCAGCTCCGGACACTCCTCTGGGGCCAACGTCCTGACTTTC
TRBV5-5	many	TRBJ1-1	-	CASSLDFRNTEAFF	TGTGCCAGCAGCTTGGATTTTCGGAACACTGAAGCTTTCTTT
TRBV20-1	few	TRBJ2-1	-	CSARTGGYNEQFF	TGCAGTGCCCGGACTGGGGGTTACAATGAGCAGTTCTTC
TRBV27	-	TRBJ1-5	TRBD1	CASRPNRGGNQPQHF	TGTGCCAGCAGGCCAAACAGGGGCGGGAATCAGCCCCAGCATTTT
TRBV7-2	-	TRBJ1-5	-	CASSSRDSNQPQHF	TGTGCCAGCAGCTCCAGGGATAGCAATCAGCCCCAGCATTTT
TRBV29-1	many	TRBJ1-1	-	CSADSLNTEAFF	TGCAGCGCCGACAGCCTGAACACTGAAGCTTTCTTT
TRBV12-3/TRBV12-4	few	TRBJ2-7	TRBD2	CASTLGGGGSYEQYF	TGTGCCAGCACTCTAGGCGGGGGAGGATCCTACGAGCAGTACTTC
TRBV24-1	few	TRBJ2-2	TRBD2	CATSDPLAGGRRGELFF	TGTGCCACCAGTGATCCCCTAGCGGGAGGACGTCGGGGGGAGCTGTTTTTT
TRBV4-1	-	TRBJ2-3	TRBD2	CASSQGSGGYTDTQYF	TGCGCCAGCAGCCAAGGGAGCGGGGGCTACACAGATACGCAGTATTTT
TRBV12-3/TRBV12-4	many	TRBJ2-7	-	CASSTGPLREQYF	TGTGCCAGCAGTACGGGACCCTTGAGGGAGCAGTACTTC
TRBV27	many	TRBJ1-6	-	CASQVDGFSPLHF	TGTGCCAGCCAGGTAGACGGGTTTTCACCCCTCCACTTT
TRBV4-1	-	TRBJ2-7	-	CASSPDNLSIQSSYEQYF	TGCGCCAGCAGCCCAGACAACCTCTCGATTCAAAGCTCCTACGAGCAGTACTTC